These 28 T cell receptor beta chains were sequenced from one sample in a study of T-cell reconstitution after alpha-beta-depleted transplantation in children. A TCRbeta library incorporating unique molecular identifiers was prepared. TCRdb redid the calling of the PCR reads with MiXCR, one entry per CDR3 protein. Of around 300,000 distinct CDR3 sequences in the sample, about a quarter were seen once. The starting material was PBMCs, mostly from graft donor cells, obtained 180 days after TCRalphabeta/CD19-depleted stem cell transplant. Receptors were obtained from a male patient under 18 who had a stem cell transplant for acute lymphoblastic leukemia, so the T cells may come from the graft donor.

This chain connects TRBV2 to TRBJ2-7, with 8 positions matching TRBD2. The germline V gene encodes CDR1 SNHLY and CDR2 FYNNEI. The length of the CDR3 is 13 residues. Trimming took 7 bases from V and 3 from J; bases not matched to a gene: 5. CDR3 in DNA: TGTGCCAGCAAAGGACTAGCTAACTACGAGCAGTACTTC. The encoded protein is CASKGLANYEQYF.

As concerns this clonotype: Its ends do not fully match the called genes, so a read error is possible. The V call is TRBV25-1, the J call TRBJ2-7; tentatively, D is TRBD1 (5 bases). This CDR3 is built from 13 residues. Germline CDR1 MGHDK, CDR2 SYGVNS. As DNA, the CDR3 is TGTGCCAGCAGTGATGCCCTCGGCTGGGCGACAGTCTTC. This gives the protein CASSDALGWATVF.

The chain is built from TRBV12-3 or TRBV12-4 and TRBJ2-2, with unresolved D. V shed 6 bases and J shed 5 bases, with 10 bases lying between them. CDR3 size: 13 residues. This chain's CDR3 is CASSPSETGELFF. CDR3 nucleotide sequence: TGTGCCAGCAGCCCTTCCGAAACCGGGGAGCTGTTTTTT.

This chain links TRBV3-1 with TRBJ2-7, with 7 positions matching TRBD2. Losses at the gene ends were 1 base for V and 3 bases for J; bases not matched to a gene: 3. This CDR3 is built from 14 residues. The germline V gene encodes CDR1 LGHDT and CDR2 YNNKEL (reference sequence). This CDR3 reads CASSQGWDYYEQYF. The CDR3 DNA is TGTGCCAGCAGCCAAGGGTGGGACTACTACGAGCAGTACTTC.

This clonotype was seen a few times. The chain recombines TRBV7-3 with TRBJ2-7, with no clear D. CDR3 length equals 14 residues. V was pared by 5 bases and J by 3 bases, with 14 bases between. Germline-derived CDR1 and CDR2 are SGHTA and FQGTGA. DNA for the CDR3: TGTGCCAGCAGCCCCCAGACTGGAAACTACGAGCAGTACTTC. Translating it yields CASSPQTGNYEQYF.

This chain connects TRBV12-3 or TRBV12-4 to TRBJ2-2; D call uncertain. The CDR3 consists of 12 residues. Trimming shortened V by 2 bases and J by 7 bases, and 5 bases separated the two germline ends. CDR3 in amino acids: CASSLTGGELFF. Written as DNA, the CDR3 is TGTGCCAGCAGTTTAACCGGCGGGGAGCTGTTTTTT.

The chain has TRBV27 and TRBJ1-5; D gene unclear. From germline, CDR1 is MNHEY and CDR2 SMNVEV (reference sequence). Deletions cut 2 bases from V and 2 bases from J, with 10 bases between. This CDR3 has 15 residues. CDR3 nucleotide sequence: TGTGCCAGCAGTTTACGGCCTATAGGCAATCAGCCCCAGCATTTT. This gives the protein CASSLRPIGNQPQHF.

The chain combines TRBV14 with TRBJ1-1; 9 bases agree with TRBD1. Germline-derived CDR1 and CDR2 are SGHDN and FVKESK. CDR3 length: 15 amino acids. Trimming at V came to 3 bases and at J to 11 bases, leaving 13 bases not matched to a gene. The CDR3 sequence: CASSHYDGTGRRAFF. As DNA, the CDR3 is TGTGCCAGCAGCCATTACGACGGGACAGGGAGGAGGGCTTTCTTT.

This clonotype was counted between two and nine times. The chain links TRBV7-9 to TRBJ1-1; a possible D gene is TRBD1 (6 bases). Germline V lookup: CDR1 SEHNR, CDR2 FQNEAQ (reference sequence). The CDR3 runs 12 residues. V lost 5 bases and J lost 8, with 12 bases in between. CDR3 sequence: CASSQLGAEAFF. The CDR3 DNA follows: TGTGCCAGCAGCCAGCTGGGGGCAGAAGCTTTCTTT.

This clonotype was counted at least ten times. The chain joins TRBV29-1 to TRBJ2-7; 9 bases are a match to TRBD1. J gave up 0 bases and V 1 base, and 4 bases lay outside the gene matches. The germline CDR1 and CDR2 sequences are SQVTM and ANQGSEA. CDR3 length: 15 residues. In nucleotides, the CDR3 is TGCAGCGTTGAAGGGGGACAGGGTCGCTCCTACGAGCAGTACTTC. Translating gives CSVEGGQGRSYEQYF.

In this sample, this clonotype turned up a few times. V is TRBV11-1 and J is TRBJ2-1, with 10 bases aligning to TRBD2. Germline CDR1 is SGHAT and CDR2 is FQDESV (reference sequence). Germline trimming cut 5 bases from V and 9 bases from J; bases unmatched to any gene: 10. The CDR3 covers 15 residues. The CDR3 sequence: CASSLQREGLPEQFF. The CDR3 region has the DNA TGTGCCAGCAGCCTACAGCGGGAGGGCCTCCCTGAGCAGTTCTTC. The full variable domain, rest sourced from reference TRBV11-1 and TRBJ2-1, is EAEVAQSPRYKITEKSQAVAFWCDPISGHATLYWYRQILGQGPELLVQFQDESVVDDSQLPKDRFSAERLKGVDSTLKIQPAELGDSAMYLCASSLQREGLPEQFFGPGTRLTVL.

This clonotype turned up a few times. This chain links TRBV7-3 with TRBJ1-2, with D unresolved. The V gene lost 5 bases and the J gene lost 7 bases, with 11 bases spanning the gap. CDR3 length: 12 residues. In germline, CDR1 is SGHTA, CDR2 FQGTGA. CDR3 region: CASSNPGGGYTF. CDR3 nucleotide sequence: TGTGCCAGCAGCAACCCAGGAGGTGGCTACACCTTC. The full variable domain, its missing parts supplied by reference TRBV7-3 and TRBJ1-2, is GAGVSQTPSNKVTEKGKYVELRCDPISGHTALYWYRQSLGQGPEFLIYFQGTGAADDSGLPNDRFFAVRPEGSVSTLKIQRTERGDSAVYLCASSNPGGGYTFGSGTRLTVV.

This sequence joins TRBV6-6 and TRBJ2-2; D ambiguous. The CDR3 has 11 amino acids. Germline loops: CDR1 MNHNY, CDR2 SVGAGI (reference sequence). V lost 6 bases and J lost 5, with 4 bases in between. The CDR3 reads CASRVTGELFF. CDR3 nucleotide sequence: TGTGCCAGCAGAGTTACCGGGGAGCTGTTTTTT.

The chain uses TRBV6-5 and TRBJ1-1; D not resolved. V gave up 0 bases and J gave up 5 bases, with 13 bases separating them. CDR1 MNHEY and CDR2 SVGAGI come from the germline V gene. The length of the CDR3 is 15 residues. The CDR3 loop is CASSYSGIWRTEAFF. The CDR3 DNA is TGTGCCAGCAGTTACTCGGGCATCTGGAGGACTGAAGCTTTCTTT.

Only a few counts were recorded for this clonotype. The chain employs TRBV10-2 and TRBJ1-1; D possibly corresponds to TRBD1 (6 bases). V gave up 7 bases and J gave up 3 bases, with 15 bases separating them. The germline V gene encodes CDR1 WSHSY and CDR2 SAAADI. The CDR3 contains 14 residues. The CDR3, as DNA: TGCGCCAGCAAGGGGAAGCAGGGGTACACTGAAGCTTTCTTT. Translation gives CASKGKQGYTEAFF.

A few counts support this clonotype. The CDR3 region is CAISERRRQGMNIQYF. For the CDR3, the DNA is TGTGCCATCAGTGAGAGGAGGCGTCAGGGGATGAACATTCAGTACTTC. This chain connects TRBV10-3 to TRBJ2-4, with D possibly being TRBD1 (6 bases). The CDR3 length is 16 residues. CDR1 and CDR2 (germline): ENHRY, SYGVKD. Trimming cost V 2 bases and J 7 bases, with 18 bases left between them.

This clonotype was picked up a small number of times. The rearrangement joins TRBV12-5 to TRBJ2-5; D may be TRBD1 (6 bases). CDR3 length: 16 amino acids. Per the germline V gene, CDR1 is LGHNT and CDR2 is FRNRAP. Trimming removed 2 bases at V and 5 bases at J, with 18 bases between. The DNA for the CDR3 is TGTGCTAGTGGTTTGATGAAACAGGGCAGGGATGAGACCCAGTACTTC. Amino acid sequence: CASGLMKQGRDETQYF.

V is TRBV20-1 and J is TRBJ1-2, with D possibly matching TRBD1 (6 bases). Germline values: CDR1 DFQATT, CDR2 SNEGSKA (reference sequence). The CDR3 has 17 residues. Trimming removed 5 bases at V and 1 base at J, with 23 bases between. CDR3 region: CSALPWGRGGINYGYTF. In DNA, the CDR3 is TGCAGTGCTCTCCCTTGGGGGAGGGGGGGCATTAACTATGGCTACACCTTC.

The rearrangement uses TRBV18 and TRBJ2-7, with D hard to call. The V gene lost 1 base and the J gene lost 6 bases, with 13 bases spanning the gap. The germline V gene has CDR1 KGHSH and CDR2 LQKENI. The CDR3 runs 14 residues. The CDR3: CASSPQLGLGEQYF. Written as DNA, the CDR3 is TGTGCCAGCTCACCACAGTTAGGGCTCGGCGAGCAGTACTTC.

The chain combines TRBV7-3 with TRBJ2-1; 8 bases are a match to TRBD2. The V and J ends lost 4 bases and 3 bases, in that order; junction bases with no gene match: 11. From germline, CDR1 is SGHTA and CDR2 FQGTGA. The CDR3 spans 17 residues. The CDR3 nucleotides read TGTGCCAGCAGCTCCCGGAGCGGACTAGCAAACTACAATGAGCAGTTCTTC. Amino acid sequence: CASSSRSGLANYNEQFF.

This clonotype was seen only a few times. The chain joins TRBV4-1 to TRBJ1-2; D remains unclear. Germline V lookup: CDR1 MGHRA, CDR2 YSYEKL. V was cut by 0 bases and J by 4 bases, with 9 bases left in between. This CDR3 contains 14 residues. The chain's CDR3 is CASSQDSGFYGYTF. The DNA for the CDR3 is TGCGCCAGCAGCCAAGATTCGGGATTCTATGGCTACACCTTC.

The chain links TRBV20-1 to TRBJ2-1; 14 bases fit TRBD2. There are 17 residues in the CDR3. Per the germline V gene, CDR1 is DFQATT and CDR2 is SNEGSKA (reference sequence). Trimming cost V 5 bases and J 6 bases; bases outside gene matches: 12. In DNA form, the CDR3 reads TGCAGTGCTGCGACTAGCGGGAGGGCCTTCGGGGGCAATGAGCAGTTCTTC. As protein: CSAATSGRAFGGNEQFF.

The chain recombines TRBV9 with TRBJ2-4; 7 bases align to TRBD1. In germline, CDR1 is SGDLS, CDR2 YYNGEE. The trim removed 0 bases at V and 7 bases at J, leaving 4 bases unmatched. CDR3 length: 14 residues. CDR3 nucleotide sequence: TGTGCCAGCAGCGTAGAACAGGGGAACAACATTCAGTACTTC. Translation: CASSVEQGNNIQYF.

V and J are TRBV7-9 and TRBJ2-1, with D maybe TRBD2 (6 bases). The CDR3 extends over 16 amino acids. Trimming shortened V by 3 bases and J by 3 bases, and 15 bases separated the two germline ends. Germline CDR1 is SEHNR and CDR2 is FQNEAQ (reference sequence). CDR3 loop: CASSLGRGTGYNEQFF. In nucleotides, the CDR3 is TGTGCCAGCAGCTTGGGGCGGGGAACGGGCTACAATGAGCAGTTCTTC. Full variable domain (rest looked up from reference TRBV7-9 and TRBJ2-1): DTGVSQNPRHKITKRGQNVTFRCDPISEHNRLYWYRQTLGQGPEFLTYFQNEAQLEKSRLLSDRFSAERPKGSFSTLEIQRTEQGDSAMYLCASSLGRGTGYNEQFFGPGTRLTVL.

This clonotype has at least ten counts. The chain combines TRBV4-1 with TRBJ2-3; TRBD2 is a possible D gene (5 bases). V lost 6 bases and J 5 bases, leaving 9 bases between the germline ends. The CDR3 is 12 amino acids. Per germline, CDR1 MGHRA and CDR2 YSYEKL. CDR3 nucleotides: TGCGCCAGCAGTTCAGAGGGAGATACGCAGTATTTT. Protein sequence: CASSSEGDTQYF.

Only a few counts were recorded for this clonotype. The rearrangement uses TRBV27 and TRBJ2-7, with D perhaps TRBD2 (5 bases). V was clipped by 1 base and J by 4 bases, with 8 bases between them. CDR3 length equals 13 residues. CDR1 is MNHEY, CDR2 SMNVEV, per germline (reference sequence). For the CDR3, the DNA is TGTGCCAGCAGTTTATTCCGAGGGTACGAGCAGTACTTC. Its translation: CASSLFRGYEQYF.

The CDR3 loop is CASSFYHYEQYF. The CDR3 DNA reads as TGTGCCAGCAGCTTTTACCACTACGAGCAGTACTTC. The genes are TRBV11-2 and TRBJ2-7; D call uncertain. The CDR3 sequence is 12 residues long. Germline-derived CDR1 and CDR2 are SGHAT and FQNNGV. The V end lost 3 bases, the J end lost 3 bases, and 6 bases lay between the germline ends.

This chain connects TRBV28 to TRBJ2-1, with D possibly matching TRBD2 (5 bases). CDR1 is MDHEN, CDR2 SYDVKM, per germline. The CDR3 is 14 residues long. V lost 6 bases and J 4 bases, leaving 13 bases between the germline ends. DNA for the CDR3: TGTGCCAGCAGCCCTAACGGAGGTTACAATGAGCAGTTCTTC. This gives the protein CASSPNGGYNEQFF.